The 17 T cell receptor beta chains reported below all come from one sample, sequenced in a study of response to subunit inactivated influenza vaccine. TCRdb fed the RT-PCR reads into MiXCR, producing one record per CDR3 protein. The sample holds under 800,000 distinct CDR3 sequences, more than 11% seen once. The specimen was PBMCs from blood, collected about 14 days before vaccination. These receptors all stem from a man aged 45 to 65 who received an inactivated influenza vaccine.

The rearrangement joins TRBV11-2 to TRBJ1-1; no clear D gene. The ends were cut back, 5 bases at V and 11 bases at J, with 12 bases in the middle. This CDR3 has 11 residues. Germline V CDR1 and CDR2: SGHAT, FQNNGV. In nucleotides, the CDR3 is TGTGCCAGCAGCCCTCTCCCGGGGGCTTTCTTT. Translating gives CASSPLPGAFF.

This clonotype has a handful of counts. This chain uses TRBV20-1 with TRBJ2-7; D perhaps matches TRBD1 (5 bases). The germline CDR1 and CDR2 sequences are DFQATT and SNEGSKA (reference sequence). Trimming stripped 1 base from V and 6 bases from J, with 16 bases between. The CDR3 is 14 amino acids. CDR3 coding DNA: TGCAGTGCTAGAGGACAGAAAGGGATCGGCGAGCAGTACTTC. Translation: CSARGQKGIGEQYF.

The chain links TRBV28 to TRBJ2-6; 8 positions match TRBD1. Germline V gene data show CDR1 as MDHEN and CDR2 as SYDVKM. V trimming: 6 bases; J trimming: 4 bases; junction bases outside the gene matches: 5. The CDR3 totals 15 residues. In DNA, the CDR3 is TGTGCCAGCAGCCGGACAGGGATAGGGGCCAACGTCCTGACTTTC. Translating it yields CASSRTGIGANVLTF.

This clonotype has just a few counts. The chain is built from TRBV28 and TRBJ2-7, with 9 bases that match TRBD1. Germline trimming cut 3 bases from V and 0 bases from J; bases unmatched to any gene: 9. The germline V gene has CDR1 MDHEN and CDR2 SYDVKM. CDR3 length: 17 amino acids. DNA for the CDR3: TGTGCCAGCAGTTTCCTTGGCGGACAGGGGATCTCCTACGAGCAGTACTTC. Translating it yields CASSFLGGQGISYEQYF.

The chain uses TRBV12-3 or TRBV12-4 and TRBJ2-3, with D unresolved. CDR3 size: 14 residues. The V and J ends lost 5 bases and 1 base respectively, with 10 bases between them. The CDR3 bases are TGTGCCAGCAGTCCTGACTCAGGCACAGATACGCAGTATTTT. Translating gives CASSPDSGTDTQYF.

This clonotype was seen a few times. The chain links TRBV20-1 to TRBJ2-3; 7 bases map to TRBD2. CDR3 size: 16 residues. Germline V gives CDR1 DFQATT, CDR2 SNEGSKA (reference sequence). V lost 3 bases and J lost 2; bases outside the gene matches: 11. CDR3 residues: CSASFPAGKPTDTQYF. The CDR3 nucleotides read TGCAGTGCTAGTTTCCCAGCGGGGAAGCCCACAGATACGCAGTATTTT.

The chain links TRBV6-5 to TRBJ2-5; D is uncertain. The CDR3 extends over 14 amino acids. The V end was cut by 4 bases, the J end by 2 bases, with 11 bases between. Germline CDR1 is MNHEY and CDR2 is SVGAGI. The CDR3 loop reads CASSLSHRQETQYF. The CDR3 DNA follows: TGTGCCAGCAGTTTGTCGCACAGACAAGAGACCCAGTACTTC.

Concerning this clonotype itself: This sequence may be a read error, since a much larger clone differs from it by one base. CDR3 region: CASSPLGQGYEQFF. The CDR3 DNA is TGTGCCAGCTCACCACTAGGACAGGGCTACGAGCAGTTCTTC. V usage is TRBV18 and J usage is TRBJ2-7; 8 bases map to TRBD1. With the DNA end fitting TRBJ2-1 better, the J assignment may be wrong. This CDR3 has 14 residues. Germline CDR1 and CDR2: KGHSH and LQKENI.

This sequence joins TRBV29-1 and TRBJ1-5; D is uncertain. The V end was cut by 7 bases, the J end by 7 bases, with 14 bases between. Germline values: CDR1 SQVTM, CDR2 ANQGSEA. CDR3 length: 12 amino acids. As DNA, the CDR3 is TGCAGCGCCGGAAACAACCAGCAGCCCCAGCATTTT. Its protein is CSAGNNQQPQHF.

This chain links TRBV6-1 with TRBJ2-3; 7 bases are shared with TRBD2. The CDR3 is 15 amino acids. Germline V lookup: CDR1 MNHNS, CDR2 SASEGT. V shed 0 bases, J shed 10 bases, and the junction held 10 bases outside the gene matches. The CDR3 sequence is CASSEAGHGGGPQYF. CDR3 DNA sequence: TGTGCCAGCAGTGAAGCGGGGCATGGCGGGGGTCCGCAGTATTTT.

The chain employs TRBV18 and TRBJ2-7; weak D call: TRBD2 (7 bases). The CDR3 sequence is 15 residues long. The V gene's germline CDR1 is KGHSH and CDR2 LQKENI. V lost 5 bases to trimming and J lost 4 bases, with 18 bases between them. This chain's CDR3 is CASSGGGRESYEQYF. The CDR3 DNA follows: TGTGCCAGCTCAGGCGGGGGCCGGGAGTCGTACGAGCAGTACTTC.

V is TRBV6-6 and J is TRBJ2-5, with 7 bases fitting TRBD2. Trimming removed 4 bases from V and 4 bases from J; junction bases left unmatched: 3. CDR1 is MNHNY, CDR2 SVGAGI, per germline (reference sequence). CDR3 length equals 13 residues. The CDR3 loop is CASSLPSGETQYF. CDR3 in DNA: TGTGCCAGCAGTTTGCCTAGCGGAGAGACCCAGTACTTC.

This clonotype was seen only a few times. V is TRBV20-1 and J is TRBJ2-3; D gene unclear. V lost 2 bases, J lost 5 bases, and 8 bases lay in between. The CDR3 spans 12 residues. Germline V gives CDR1 DFQATT, CDR2 SNEGSKA (reference sequence). CDR3 bases: TGCAGTGCTAGATGGTCCGGAGATACGCAGTATTTT. Encoded protein: CSARWSGDTQYF.

This clonotype has a handful of counts. The chain joins TRBV9 to TRBJ1-1, with 7 bases that match TRBD1. The CDR3 length is 15 residues. Germline V gives CDR1 SGDLS, CDR2 YYNGEE. V shed 4 bases, J shed 4 bases, and the junction held 10 bases outside the gene matches. Here the CDR3 reads CASSQGGGRGTEAFF. The CDR3 DNA reads as TGTGCCAGCAGCCAGGGAGGGGGCCGAGGCACTGAAGCTTTCTTT. Combining the CDR3 with reference TRBV9 and TRBJ1-1 gives the whole variable domain DSGVTQTPKHLITATGQRVTLRCSPRSGDLSVYWYQQSLDQGLQFLIQYYNGEERAKGNILERFSAQQFPDLHSELNLSSLELGDSALYFCASSQGGGRGTEAFFGQGTRLTVV.

This sequence joins TRBV12-3 or TRBV12-4 and TRBJ2-6; D possibly corresponds to TRBD1 (5 bases). The CDR3 totals 14 residues. With 4 bases removed from V and 5 bases from J, the gap between germline ends came to 9 bases. The CDR3 spells CASSSPDRANVLTF. The CDR3 DNA sequence: TGTGCCAGCAGTTCCCCGGACAGGGCCAACGTCCTGACTTTC.

The rearrangement joins TRBV7-9 to TRBJ1-1; the D is unclear. CDR1 and CDR2 (germline): SEHNR, FQNEAQ (reference sequence). The CDR3 extends over 14 amino acids. Trimming took off 1 base at V and 0 bases at J, with 6 bases between the two ends. CDR3 DNA sequence: TGTGCCAGCAGCTTAGACGCCGTGAACACTGAAGCTTTCTTT. Its protein product is CASSLDAVNTEAFF.

The V and J genes are TRBV7-9 and TRBJ2-1; 11 bases align to TRBD1. J gave up 4 bases and V 6 bases, and 8 bases lay outside the gene matches. Germline V gene sequence: CDR1 SEHNR, CDR2 FQNEAQ (reference sequence). This CDR3 spans 16 amino acids. The CDR3 is CASRKSRDRGYNEQFF. In DNA form, the CDR3 reads TGTGCCAGCAGAAAGAGCAGGGACAGGGGGTACAATGAGCAGTTCTTC.